These T cell receptor beta chains were read from a single sample in a study of Ad26.COV2.S vaccination and SARS-CoV-2 variants. The data were produced by immunoSEQ multiplex PCR, yet TCRdb's version contains in-frame clones alone and is incomplete. The sample consists of some 640,000 clones, around 92% of them appearing once. Material: peripheral blood, obtained in a trial of Ad26.COV2.S vaccine versus placebo. These receptors were taken from a person between 18 and 60 years old who received the Ad26.COV2.S COVID-19 vaccine or a placebo. Each CDR3 is given with its conserved first and last residue. Fields, in order: clone size, D gene, V gene, J gene, CDR3 protein, CDR3 DNA. The D gene is left open where the match is weak. Size is stated for part of the rows, as once, few or many counts, or as a class when the clone is expanded.

NA	TRBD1	TRBV13	TRBJ1-4	CASSPGARTGTGEKLFF	TGTGCCAGCAGCCCAGGGGCTCGGACAGGGACGGGTGAAAAACTGTTTTTT
NA	NA	TRBV4-1	TRBJ2-3	CASSQAGRPGTDTQYF	TGCGCCAGCAGCCAAGCTGGAAGGCCCGGCACAGATACGCAGTATTTT
NA	NA	TRBV24-1	TRBJ2-7	CATSDRGSGLSYEQYF	TGTGCCACCAGTGATCGGGGGTCCGGACTATCCTACGAGCAGTACTTC
few	NA	TRBV30	TRBJ1-1	CAWSDGEGTEAFF	TGTGCCTGGAGTGATGGGGAGGGTACTGAAGCTTTCTTT
once	TRBD2	TRBV10-2	TRBJ2-7	CASGGGVTMEQYF	TGCGCCAGCGGGGGGGGAGTTACTATGGAGCAGTACTTC
NA	NA	TRBV11-2	TRBJ1-1	CASSLGQQSRNTEAFF	TGTGCCAGCAGCTTAGGACAACAGTCCCGGAACACTGAAGCTTTCTTT
NA	NA	TRBV5-1	TRBJ1-5	CASSNQPQHF	TGCGCCAGCAGTAATCAGCCCCAGCATTTT
NA	TRBD1	TRBV18	TRBJ1-2	CASSPASGQGVNGYTF	TGTGCCAGCTCACCAGCTTCTGGACAGGGAGTAAATGGCTACACCTTC
NA	NA	TRBV10-3	TRBJ2-7	CAISEGVGQYF	TGTGCCATCAGTGAGGGGGTGGGGCAGTACTTC
NA	TRBD2	TRBV5-1	TRBJ2-3	CASSLRGGTDTQYF	TGCGCCAGCAGTCTCCGGGGGGGCACAGATACGCAGTATTTT
NA	NA	TRBV24-1	TRBJ2-1	CATSDPGGPDNNEQFF	TGTGCCACCAGTGACCCCGGGGGACCGGATAACAATGAGCAGTTCTTC
NA	NA	TRBV6-1	TRBJ1-5	CASSEATGVGQPQHF	TGTGCCAGCAGTGAAGCAACCGGGGTGGGACAGCCCCAGCATTTT
NA	NA	TRBV9	TRBJ2-1	CASSVGAVSYNEQFF	TGTGCCAGCAGCGTAGGGGCTGTTTCCTACAATGAGCAGTTCTTC
NA	NA	TRBV7-9	TRBJ1-4	CASSLGGSGTTEKLFF	TGTGCCAGCAGCTTAGGGGGGTCGGGAACGACTGAAAAACTGTTTTTT
once	TRBD1	TRBV19	TRBJ2-6	CASSGTGSSGANVLTF	TGTGCCAGTTCCGGGACAGGGAGCTCTGGGGCCAACGTCCTGACTTTC
NA	TRBD1	TRBV18	TRBJ1-2	CASSRSQGENYGYTF	TGTGCCAGCTCACGTTCCCAGGGGGAAAACTATGGCTACACCTTC
NA	NA	TRBV5-1	TRBJ1-1	CASSPEVWQKVGTEAFF	TGCGCCAGCAGCCCGGAAGTTTGGCAGAAAGTCGGCACTGAAGCTTTCTTT
NA	NA	TRBV4-3	TRBJ1-2	CASSQDAGASYGYTF	TGCGCCAGCAGCCAAGATGCAGGGGCCTCCTATGGCTACACCTTC
once	TRBD1	TRBV30	TRBJ1-1	CAWRDSRDTEAFF	TGTGCCTGGCGGGACAGTCGGGACACTGAAGCTTTCTTT
NA	TRBD2	TRBV7-2	TRBJ2-7	CASSASGGYEQYF	TGTGCCAGCAGCGCTAGCGGGGGCTACGAGCAGTACTTC
NA	NA	TRBV11-2	TRBJ2-3	CASSFRSDTQYF	TGTGCCAGCAGCTTCCGATCAGATACGCAGTATTTT
once	NA	TRBV27	TRBJ1-1	CASMGGQLNTEAFF	TGTGCCAGCATGGGGGGCCAGCTGAACACTGAAGCTTTCTTT
NA	NA	TRBV30	TRBJ1-2	CAWSVLENYGYTF	TGTGCCTGGAGTGTACTGGAGAACTATGGCTACACCTTC
once	NA	TRBV6-1	TRBJ1-4	CASSERGREEKLFF	TGTGCCAGCAGTGAGCGGGGGCGGGAAGAAAAACTGTTTTTT
NA	NA	TRBV29-1	TRBJ2-7	CSVEDRGGKPEQYF	TGCAGCGTTGAAGATCGTGGGGGCAAGCCCGAGCAGTACTTC
once	NA	TRBV27	TRBJ1-5	CASSSTGWGQPQHF	TGTGCCAGCAGTTCGACCGGGTGGGGGCAGCCCCAGCATTTT
NA	TRBD2	TRBV9	TRBJ2-1	CASSVGPSGGDEQFF	TGTGCCAGCAGCGTAGGGCCTAGCGGGGGGGATGAGCAGTTCTTC
NA	NA	TRBV7-2	TRBJ2-3	CASSLNQRDTQYF	TGTGCCAGCAGCTTAAACCAGAGGGATACGCAGTATTTT
NA	NA	TRBV7-9	TRBJ2-7	CASSSTHEQYF	TGTGCCAGCAGCTCTACCCACGAGCAGTACTTC
NA	TRBD1	TRBV5-1	TRBJ2-1	CASSFRDRGKKGNEQFF	TGCGCCAGCAGCTTCCGGGACAGGGGAAAAAAGGGGAATGAGCAGTTCTTC
few	NA	TRBV11-2	TRBJ2-3	CASSFPGEDTQYF	TGTGCCAGCAGCTTCCCGGGGGAGGATACGCAGTATTTT
NA	NA	TRBV5-6	TRBJ1-2	CASSWDGYGYTF	TGTGCCAGCAGCTGGGACGGCTATGGCTACACCTTC
NA	NA	TRBV29-1	TRBJ2-5	CSVEEQQETQYF	TGCAGCGTTGAAGAACAGCAAGAGACCCAGTACTTC
NA	NA	TRBV18	TRBJ1-1	CASSPTQDTEAFF	TGTGCCAGCTCACCAACTCAGGACACTGAAGCTTTCTTT
NA	NA	TRBV10-1	TRBJ2-2	CASSRDTGELFF	TGCGCCAGCAGCAGGGACACCGGGGAGCTGTTTTTT
NA	TRBD2	TRBV11-2	TRBJ2-7	CASSHQTSVEQYF	TGTGCCAGCAGCCACCAGACTAGCGTCGAGCAGTACTTC
once	TRBD1	TRBV5-5	TRBJ2-7	CASSSRQGWDEQYF	TGTGCCAGCAGCTCCCGACAGGGGTGGGACGAGCAGTACTTC
NA	NA	TRBV11-2	TRBJ1-6	CASSLDGGARGNSPLHF	TGTGCCAGCAGCTTAGATGGCGGAGCGAGGGGTAATTCACCCCTCCACTTT
NA	NA	TRBV29-1	TRBJ2-1	CSVQRSYNEQFF	TGCAGCGTGCAACGCTCCTACAATGAGCAGTTCTTC
NA	NA	TRBV30	TRBJ2-7	CAWSSGVPYEQYF	TGTGCCTGGTCGTCAGGGGTACCGTACGAGCAGTACTTC
NA	NA	TRBV2	TRBJ2-7	CASSPPIYEQYF	TGTGCCAGCAGTCCCCCAATCTACGAGCAGTACTTC
NA	NA	TRBV19	TRBJ2-7	CASSILPRHEQYF	TGTGCCAGTAGTATCTTACCCAGACACGAGCAGTACTTC
NA	TRBD1	TRBV5-1	TRBJ2-3	CASSLTGGLDTQYF	TGCGCCAGCAGCTTGACAGGGGGCCTAGATACGCAGTATTTT
NA	NA	TRBV29-1	TRBJ2-5	CSVEPRAGLNREETQYF	TGCAGCGTTGAACCCCGGGCGGGCCTCAATCGAGAGGAGACCCAGTACTTC
NA	NA	TRBV27	TRBJ2-3	CASSLWTSTDTQYF	TGTGCCAGCAGTTTGTGGACAAGCACAGATACGCAGTATTTT
NA	TRBD1	TRBV19	TRBJ2-3	CASSGQGFDTQYF	TGTGCCAGTAGTGGACAGGGTTTCGATACGCAGTATTTT
NA	NA	TRBV2	TRBJ1-1	CASRGDGDSTEAFF	TGTGCCAGCAGGGGGGACGGAGATTCTACTGAAGCTTTCTTT
NA	NA	TRBV19	TRBJ1-5	CASSMVREGRQPQHF	TGTGCCAGTAGTATGGTCCGGGAAGGTCGACAGCCCCAGCATTTT
NA	NA	TRBV10-3	TRBJ1-3	CAIKGVDLDTIYF	TGTGCCATCAAGGGGGTCGATTTGGACACCATATATTTT
NA	TRBD2	TRBV7-2	TRBJ2-2	CASSAGGSTGELFF	TGTGCCAGCAGCGCGGGGGGGAGCACCGGGGAGCTGTTTTTT
NA	TRBD1	TRBV7-2	TRBJ2-6	CASSFRGPGSNVLTF	TGTGCCAGCAGCTTCAGGGGGCCTGGGTCCAACGTCCTGACTTTC
NA	NA	TRBV18	TRBJ1-5	CASSPDEAGVRQPQHF	TGTGCCAGCTCACCAGATGAAGCAGGGGTTAGGCAGCCCCAGCATTTT
NA	NA	TRBV4-2	TRBJ1-6	CASTPGADNSPLHF	TGTGCCAGCACCCCTGGGGCAGATAATTCACCCCTCCACTTT
once	NA	TRBV18	TRBJ2-7	CASSPAASYEQYF	TGTGCCAGCTCACCGGCCGCATCCTACGAGCAGTACTTC